Shown below are 12 T cell receptor beta chains from a single sample sequenced in a study of regulatory T cells in long-lasting Graves disease. The time point is: newly diagnosed GD, antithyroid drugs for less than 3 months. The authors made the TCR library using RNA they extracted from PBMCs. In building TCR beta libraries, iRepertoire HTBI primers were used together with Arm-PCR of CDR3 regions. TCRdb processed the multiplex PCR reads anew with MiXCR; each CDR3 protein has one entry. Of approximately 540,000 distinct CDR3 sequences in the sample, around 12% were seen once. Separately, the same data were catalogued under a study of T cells in Graves' hyperthyroidism and ophthalmopathy.

Sequences were derived from peripheral blood mononuclear cells (PBMCs), sampled at new diagnosis, from a patient treated with antithyroid drugs. These receptors all come from a woman aged 25 to 39 with Graves disease.

Many counts were recorded for this clonotype. J is TRBJ1-4 and V is TRBV9; 8 bases are shared with TRBD1. With V trimmed by 1 base and J by 7 bases, 6 bases remained unmatched. The CDR3 is 15 residues long. Germline-derived CDR1 and CDR2 are SGDLS and YYNGEE. The CDR3 sequence: CASSVSGQGREKLFF. The CDR3 DNA reads as TGTGCCAGCAGCGTAAGCGGACAGGGTCGTGAAAAACTGTTTTTT.

This clonotype was observed at least ten times. V and J are TRBV7-9 and TRBJ1-2, with a possible D match to TRBD1 (5 bases). The germline V gene has CDR1 SEHNR and CDR2 FQNEAQ (reference sequence). Trimming shortened V by 5 bases and J by 2 bases, and 9 bases separated the two germline ends. The CDR3 covers 13 residues. CDR3: CASSPGTNYGYTF. The DNA for the CDR3 is TGTGCCAGCAGCCCCGGGACCAACTATGGCTACACCTTC.

In this sample, this clonotype turned up many times. The rearrangement uses TRBV18 and TRBJ2-3; D ambiguous. This CDR3 has 12 amino acids. Germline CDR1 and CDR2: KGHSH and LQKENI. V lost 0 bases and J lost 4, with 2 bases in between. CDR3 nucleotides: TGTGCCAGCTCACCACCGTCAGATACGCAGTATTTT. Its translation: CASSPPSDTQYF. Together with reference TRBV18 and TRBJ2-3, the CDR3 gives the full variable domain: NAGVMQNPRHLVRRRGQEARLRCSPMKGHSHVYWYRQLPEEGLKFMVYLQKENIIDESGMPKERFSAEFPKEGPSILRIQQVVRGDSAAYFCASSPPSDTQYFGPGTRLTVL.

This clonotype was seen at least ten times. The chain has TRBV28 and TRBJ2-2, with D possibly TRBD1 on 5 matching bases. The CDR3 extends over 14 amino acids. The germline CDR1 and CDR2 sequences are MDHEN and SYDVKM. V shed 2 bases and J shed 3 bases, with 7 bases lying between them. The CDR3 bases are TGTGCCAGCAGTTTACTCAGGGACACCGGGGAGCTGTTTTTT. Its protein product is CASSLLRDTGELFF.

This rearrangement joins TRBV4-1 to TRBJ2-1; 8 bases match TRBD2. There are 15 residues in the CDR3. Trimming took 4 bases from V and 7 from J; bases not matched to a gene: 9. Germline V lookup: CDR1 MGHRA, CDR2 YSYEKL. The CDR3 sequence is CASSRGTRSRNEQFF. The CDR3 DNA sequence: TGCGCCAGCAGCCGGGGGACTAGATCTAGAAATGAGCAGTTCTTC.

In regard to this clonotype: A much more abundant neighbour one base away suggests this may be a read error. The CDR3 ends on some other residue instead of the conserved phenylalanine or tryptophan, so this is likely a read error. Because the CDR3's place on the DNA is in doubt, the DNA is left out and the CDR3 is given as listed by TCRdb. V usage is TRBV11-3 and J usage is TRBJ2-7; no DNA check was done on the table's D call, TRBD1. CDR1 is SGHNT and CDR2 is YENEEA in the germline V gene. The CDR3 totals 11 residues, both ends included. The CDR3 sequence is CASRDSAEEYY.

The chain recombines TRBV19 with TRBJ2-5; no firm D call. The CDR3 is 15 amino acids. V was trimmed by 5 bases and J by 5 bases, leaving 18 bases between them. Germline CDR1 LNHDA, CDR2 SQIVND (reference sequence). In DNA form, the CDR3 reads TGTGCCAGTAGTCTGGCGCATACCTACGGGGAGACCCAGTACTTC. Encoded protein: CASSLAHTYGETQYF.

The CDR3, as DNA: TGTGCCAGCAGCCCCCCGGCGAGAACCGGGGAGCTGTTTTTT. As protein: CASSPPARTGELFF. The chain couples TRBV7-9 to TRBJ2-2, with D unresolved. Trimming left V 5 bases short and J 5 bases short, with 12 bases between. The CDR3 sequence is 14 residues long. Germline-derived CDR1 and CDR2 are SEHNR and FQNEAQ (reference sequence).

V is TRBV6-1 and J is TRBJ2-5; 7 bases map to TRBD1. This CDR3 spans 13 amino acids. CDR1 and CDR2 (germline): MNHNS, SASEGT. The J segment lost 5 bases and the V segment lost 4 bases, leaving 4 bases of the junction unmatched. CDR3 region: CASSGHRGETQYF. The CDR3 DNA follows: TGTGCCAGCAGTGGTCACAGGGGCGAGACCCAGTACTTC.

This clonotype was counted only a few times. This chain connects TRBV18 to TRBJ1-2; 7 bases are a match to TRBD1. CDR3 length: 20 amino acids. The germline CDR1 and CDR2 sequences are KGHSH and LQKENI. V shed 0 bases, J shed 0 bases, and the junction held 16 bases outside the gene matches. As DNA, the CDR3 is TGTGCCAGCTCACCACCGAAGGGGGCGGAGACCGACATGCCTAACTATGGCTACACCTTC. Its translation is CASSPPKGAETDMPNYGYTF.

This clonotype was observed at least ten times. The chain combines TRBV10-2 with TRBJ2-7; no definite D call. This CDR3 is built from 13 residues. The ends were cut back, 7 bases at V and 6 bases at J, with 16 bases in the middle. Per germline, CDR1 WSHSY and CDR2 SAAADI. CDR3 DNA sequence: TGCGCCAGCATCGGTGTTTCGGGTGGCGAGCAGTACTTC. It encodes CASIGVSGGEQYF.

This clonotype was seen many times. CDR3 loop: CASSPHGGTQYF. The CDR3 DNA is TGTGCCAGCAGTCCGCATGGGGGAACCCAGTACTTC. The J gene is TRBJ2-5, the V gene TRBV28; D possibly matches TRBD1 or TRBD2 (5 bases each). Trimming took 5 bases from V and 8 from J, leaving 12 bases between them. The CDR3 runs 12 residues. Per germline, CDR1 MDHEN and CDR2 SYDVKM. Based on the CDR3 plus reference TRBV28 and TRBJ2-5, the full variable domain is DVKVTQSSRYLVKRTGEKVFLECVQDMDHENMFWYRQDPGLGLRLIYFSYDVKMKEKGDIPEGYSVSREKKERFSLILESASTNQTSMYLCASSPHGGTQYFGPGTRLLVL.